The 8 T cell receptor beta chains listed next were all sequenced from one sample in a study of cytomegalovirus exposure and HLA in healthy donors. PCR involved 60 Vbeta and 13 Jbeta primers. The protocol was immunoSEQ multiplex PCR, while the TCRdb copy is restricted to in-frame clones and leaves out a portion. Of 100,000 to 150,000 clones in the sample, 80% were seen once. The sample was PBMCs. These receptors were taken from a man under 40 in good health and CMV-seropositive.

This chain connects TRBV4-1 to TRBJ2-3; possibly TRBD1 for D (5 bases). Germline V gene data show CDR1 as MGHRA and CDR2 as YSYEKL. The CDR3 consists of 14 residues. Trimming removed 3 bases at V and 5 bases at J, with 12 bases between. CDR3 protein: CASSHQGFKDTQYF. CDR3 in DNA: TGCGCCAGCAGCCATCAGGGATTTAAAGATACGCAGTATTTT.

This clone was seen a handful of times. V and J are TRBV5-1 and TRBJ2-5; possible D gene TRBD1, 6 bases. Germline assignment: CDR1 SGHRS and CDR2 YFSETQ. The CDR3 spans 14 residues. Trimming stripped 2 bases from V and 4 bases from J, with 12 bases between. CDR3 amino acids: CASSLQDRRETQYF. The CDR3, as DNA: TGCGCCAGCAGCTTACAGGACAGAAGAGAGACCCAGTACTTC.

The chain links TRBV19 to TRBJ2-2; D perhaps matches TRBD2 (6 bases). V shed 2 bases and J shed 3 bases, with 16 bases lying between them. CDR3 size: 17 residues. The germline gives CDR1 LNHDA, CDR2 SQIVND (reference sequence). CDR3 in amino acids: CASSIPATWEDTGELFF. Written as DNA, the CDR3 is TGTGCCAGTAGTATACCGGCCACTTGGGAGGACACCGGGGAGCTGTTTTTT.

V usage is TRBV13 and J usage is TRBJ1-4, with D hard to call. V lost 5 bases and J lost 2, with 12 bases in between. The CDR3 consists of 15 residues. Germline CDR1 reads PRHDT; CDR2 reads FYEKMQ (reference sequence). CDR3 sequence: CASSKKGGTNEKLFF. CDR3 coding DNA: TGTGCCAGCAGCAAGAAGGGAGGCACTAATGAAAAACTGTTTTTT. Drawing the rest from reference TRBV13 and TRBJ1-4, the complete variable domain is AAGVIQSPRHLIKEKRETATLKCYPIPRHDTVYWYQQGPGQDPQFLISFYEKMQSDKGSIPDRFSAQQFSDYHSELNMSSLELGDSALYFCASSKKGGTNEKLFFGSGTQLSVL.

This clone appeared a few times. This rearrangement joins TRBV19 to TRBJ1-4; D not resolved. V shed 6 bases and J shed 8 bases, with 13 bases lying between them. CDR3 length equals 13 residues. Germline lookup yields CDR1 LNHDA and CDR2 SQIVND (reference sequence). The chain's CDR3 is CASRELLLEKLFF. In DNA form, the CDR3 reads TGTGCCAGTAGAGAACTTTTACTGGAAAAACTGTTTTTT.

The genes are TRBV6-5 and TRBJ1-4; TRBD1 is a possible D gene (6 bases). The germline CDR1 and CDR2 sequences are MNHEY and SVGAGI. The CDR3 has 14 amino acids. DNA for the CDR3: TGTGCGAGTGGGCGGGGGGCATCATCTGAAAAACTGTTTTTT. Its protein product is CASGRGASSEKLFF.

V is TRBV27 and J is TRBJ2-3; D unresolved. The CDR3 consists of 17 residues. Per the germline V gene, CDR1 is MNHEY and CDR2 is SMNVEV (reference sequence). The germline V and J ends were trimmed by 6 bases and 3 bases, with 22 bases remaining between them. Here the CDR3 reads CASRPLLMTPRTDTQYF. The CDR3 DNA reads TGTGCCAGCAGACCTTTATTGATGACACCCCGGACAGATACGCAGTATTTT.

The chain employs TRBV5-6 and TRBJ2-5; 7 bases are shared with TRBD1. J gave up 9 bases and V 3 bases, and 11 bases lay outside the gene matches. CDR3 length equals 14 residues. CDR1 and CDR2 (germline): SGHDT, YYEEEE. CDR3 sequence (DNA): TGTGCCAGCAGCTCGACAGGGTCTAAGGTCTCCCAGTACTTC. This encodes CASSSTGSKVSQYF.